The subject of this entry is one T cell receptor beta chain. This sample stems from a study of blood T cell repertoires in COVID-19. About the study: Sources were T cells, B-cell-depleted T cells, or PBMCs; the material itself was cDNA or gDNA.

The germline CDR1 and CDR2 sequences are MNHEY and SVGAGI. CDR3 length: 14 residues. V shed 7 bases and J shed 1 base, with 13 bases lying between them. Original handling: Cell counts per sample came from amplifying reference gene primers. This table comes from immunoSEQ multiplex PCR, and its TCRdb copy is limited to in-frame clones, with some not included. That table gives V, J and clone size, and the DNA gave D and trimming. The sample holds 150,000 to 200,000 clones; approximately 80% are singletons and the top ten take under 13%. The chain carries TRBV6-5 and TRBJ1-1; tentative D call: TRBD1 (5 bases). The origin of this receptor is a human donor in a cohort sampled during active COVID-19. Sequenced: peripheral blood. Written as DNA, the CDR3 is TGTGCCAGCACCAACGGAGGGGCGAACACTGAAGCTTTCTTT. This encodes CASTNGGANTEAFF.